This T cell receptor beta chain was sequenced in a study of cytotoxic CD8 clonotypes in ibrutinib-treated CLL (dated by TCRdb to the early 2020s). Notes on the research overall: The cohort was composed of ten to eleven relapsed/refractory and 15 treatment-naive patients; IGHV unmutated status was identified in 17 patients. Partial responses were observed in approximately 24 patients and complete responses in 2; after a median follow-up of around 64 months, remission was maintained in around 14 patients and progression was observed in roughly twelve. The response samples were drawn at a median of roughly twelve months into treatment, with a range of roughly 6 to 40 months. On average, each sample yielded roughly 260,000 productive templates and about 94,000 productive rearrangements. Of the roughly 81 people in the trial, approximately 24 had longitudinal samples available. Cryopreserved peripheral blood mononuclear cells were obtained prior to treatment, at the time of response, and at either disease progression or sustained remission. Patients were still on ibrutinib when every remission and progressive disease sample was collected.

On a MiSeq, deep resolution sequencing aimed for a depth between 1 in 1 million and 1 in 200,000 T cells, with each clonotype covered roughly 10x on average. The immunoSEQ hsTCRB Kit was used to generate the TCR beta libraries. The study's processing was this. The data were analyzed with ImmunoSEQ Analyzer and ImmunoSEQ Data Assistant, and V, D and J gene assignments followed IMGT definitions. Clonality, with values ranging from 0 to 1, was calculated as one minus the normalized Shannon entropy of productive rearrangement frequencies. Only overrepresented clonotypes making up at least 0.05% of each patient's repertoire were included in the public clonotype analysis. Some 13 age-matched healthy donor repertoires from immuneACCESS were used as controls for clonality. What TCRdb holds here is the immuneACCESS table cut down to in-frame rearrangements. Part of the clones is not present; checked against another copy, under half of the missing clones reflect an unresolved V gene, and the others are unexplained. V and J calls plus clone size are reproduced from that table; the DNA served to infer D and trimming. The sample has about 58,000 clones on record, less than 75% of them singletons. The biggest ten clones account for around 43% of the sample.

The time point label, read with the paper, signifies: roughly 12 months on ibrutinib. For TCR beta library preparation, approximately 2 micrograms of genomic DNA were isolated from cryopreserved PBMCs. Longitudinal blood samples from CLL patients on ibrutinib monotherapy were analyzed using high-throughput TCR beta sequencing. The patients were enrolled in a single-center, open-label phase 2 trial of ibrutinib monotherapy. A remark on this clone: Its antigen is currently not known. Base qualities are not recorded, but no much larger clone differs from it by a single base.

The paper as a whole reports these results and caveats: Sustained-remission and progressing patients did not have matched sampling times, and lymph node repertoires were not examined. At baseline, clonality was higher than in age-matched healthy donors and showed a strong correlation with circulating CD8+ T-cell counts. At ibrutinib response clonality went up, during sustained remission it held steady, and at progression it dropped back toward baseline. Public clonotypes were found to be uncommon and were observed to contract or remain stable during treatment; the increase in clonality was shown to reflect expansion of private clonotypes at ibrutinib response.

Per the germline V gene, SGHRS is the CDR1 and YFSETQ is the CDR2. The CDR3 numbers 14 residues from cysteine through phenylalanine. CDR3 DNA is the only sequence kept; it has 42 bases, read in frame from the first base. V and J are truncated by 3 bases and 0 bases respectively, leaving an intervening sequence of 10 bases. The sequencing used PBMCs, collected after 12 months of ibrutinib treatment. The V gene is TRBV5-1 and the J gene is TRBJ2-7; the D segment cannot be called with confidence. The TCR originated in a human donor with chronic lymphocytic leukemia. This receptor carries the CDR3 CASSSRPVSYEQYF. The nucleotides read TGCGCCAGCAGCTCCCGACCAGTCTCCTACGAGCAGTACTTC.